The 2 T cell receptor beta chains below were found in one sample sequenced in a study of blood T cell repertoires in COVID-19. Sequencing was performed with immunoSEQ multiplex PCR; in TCRdb, only in-frame clones are kept and a portion is missing. The repertoire consists of some 100,000 clones, with 92% occurring once and the leading ten covering approximately 5.1%. The sequenced sample consisted of peripheral blood. The source is a man aged 65 to 79 with acute or convalescent COVID-19.

The genes are TRBV7-4 and TRBJ2-3, with D perhaps matching TRBD2 (6 bases). The CDR3 spans 18 residues. V was clipped by 10 bases and J by 0 bases, with 26 bases between them. Looked up from germline, CDR1 is SGHVT and CDR2 is SQSDAQ. CDR3 nucleotide sequence: TGTGCCACTCCGAAAAACCTAGCTGGCGGGGATAGCACAGATACGCAGTATTTT. Its protein is CATPKNLAGGDSTDTQYF. Full variable domain (rest looked up from reference TRBV7-4 and TRBJ2-3): GAGVSQSPRYKVAKRGRDVALRCDSISGHVTLYWYRQTLGQGSEVLTYSQSDAQRDKSGRPSGRFSAERPERSVSTLKIQRTEQGDSAVYLCATPKNLAGGDSTDTQYFGPGTRLTVL.

The rearrangement uses TRBV6-5 and TRBJ2-1, with TRBD1 matching over 8 bases. V dropped 8 bases and J dropped 4; count of bases not matched to a gene: 10. The germline V gene encodes CDR1 MNHEY and CDR2 SVGAGI. The CDR3 runs to 15 residues. The CDR3: CASQRQGAIYNEQFF. CDR3 bases: TGTGCCAGCCAGAGGCAGGGGGCGATTTACAATGAGCAGTTCTTC.